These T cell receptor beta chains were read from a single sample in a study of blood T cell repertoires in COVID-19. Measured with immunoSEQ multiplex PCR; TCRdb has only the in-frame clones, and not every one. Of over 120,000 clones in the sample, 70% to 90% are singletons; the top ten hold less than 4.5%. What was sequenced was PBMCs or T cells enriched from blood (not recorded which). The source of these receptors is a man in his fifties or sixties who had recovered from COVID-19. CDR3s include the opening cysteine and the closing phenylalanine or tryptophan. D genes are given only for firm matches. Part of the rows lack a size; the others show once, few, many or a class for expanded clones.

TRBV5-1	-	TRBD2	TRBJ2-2	CASTGPGLAGAGELFF	TGCGCCAGCACCGGGCCGGGACTAGCGGGGGCCGGGGAGCTGTTTTTT
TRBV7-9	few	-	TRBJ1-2	CASSLAEGTYGYTF	TGTGCCAGCAGCTTAGCAGAGGGCACCTATGGCTACACCTTC
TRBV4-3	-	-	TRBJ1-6	CASSQEEQGRSPLHF	TGCGCCAGCAGCCAAGAAGAGCAGGGGCGTTCACCCCTCCACTTT
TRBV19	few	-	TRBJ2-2	CASSTGHESTTGELFF	TGTGCCAGTAGTACCGGACACGAGAGTACCACCGGGGAGCTGTTTTTT
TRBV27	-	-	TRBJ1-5	CASSTSRSNQPQHF	TGTGCCAGCAGCACTAGCAGGAGCAATCAGCCCCAGCATTTT
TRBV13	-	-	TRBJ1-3	CASSLALPGRRNTIYF	TGTGCCAGCAGCTTAGCTCTACCCGGGAGGCGAAACACCATATATTTT
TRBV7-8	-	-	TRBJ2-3	CASSYNRGDTQYF	TGTGCCAGCAGCTATAACCGGGGAGATACGCAGTATTTT
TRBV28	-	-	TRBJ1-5	CASSETVGNQPQHF	TGTGCCAGCAGCGAAACAGTGGGCAATCAGCCCCAGCATTTT
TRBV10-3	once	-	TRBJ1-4	CATATNEKLFF	TGTGCCACAGCAACTAATGAAAAACTGTTTTTT
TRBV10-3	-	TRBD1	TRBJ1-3	CAISERQGVFSGNTIYF	TGTGCCATCAGTGAACGACAGGGGGTATTCTCTGGAAACACCATATATTTT
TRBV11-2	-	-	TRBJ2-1	CASSILGGSTRSYNEQFF	TGTGCCAGCAGCATCCTTGGGGGGTCAACTAGATCCTACAATGAGCAGTTCTTC
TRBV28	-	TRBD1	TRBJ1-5	CASIQGGPGGNQPQHF	TGTGCCAGCATCCAGGGGGGACCCGGGGGCAATCAGCCCCAGCATTTT
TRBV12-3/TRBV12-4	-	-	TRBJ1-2	CASSFVQGYGYTF	TGTGCCAGCAGTTTCGTACAGGGTTACGGCTACACCTTC
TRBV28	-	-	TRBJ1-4	CASSLGSSGDEKLFF	TGTGCCAGCAGTCTAGGGAGTAGTGGTGATGAAAAACTGTTTTTT
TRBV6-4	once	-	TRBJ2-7	CASSEGTLPEQYF	TGTGCCAGCAGCGAAGGGACTCTCCCCGAGCAGTACTTC
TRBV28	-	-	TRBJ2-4	CASTWTQAGGNIQYF	TGTGCCAGCACCTGGACACAAGCTGGTGGAAACATTCAGTACTTC
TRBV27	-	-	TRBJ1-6	CASRPATGRNSPLHF	TGTGCCAGCAGGCCCGCGACAGGTCGGAATTCACCCCTCCACTTT
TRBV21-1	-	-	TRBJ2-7	CASKLKGLTRLYEQYF	TGTGCCAGTAAACTCAAGGGGCTCACACGCCTCTACGAGCAGTACTTC
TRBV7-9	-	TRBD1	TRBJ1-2	CASSRQGRNGYTF	TGTGCCAGCAGTCGACAGGGTAGGAATGGCTACACCTTC
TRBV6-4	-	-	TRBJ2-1	CASSVSVGGSYNEQFF	TGTGCCAGCAGTGTTAGCGTCGGGGGTTCCTACAATGAGCAGTTCTTC
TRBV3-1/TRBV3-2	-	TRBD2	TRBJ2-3	CASSQEQRLAGQRAQYF	TGTGCCAGCAGCCAAGAACAGCGGCTAGCGGGTCAAAGGGCGCAGTATTTT
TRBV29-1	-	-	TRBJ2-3	CSVARAGRQYF	TGCAGCGTTGCACGGGCAGGGCGGCAGTATTTT
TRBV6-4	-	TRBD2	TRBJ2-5	CASSDSTSGLPRKETQYF	TGTGCCAGCAGTGACTCGACTAGCGGTCTCCCCCGGAAAGAGACCCAGTACTTC
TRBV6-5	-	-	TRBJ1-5	CASSTNINSNQPQHF	TGTGCCAGCAGTACGAACATCAATAGCAATCAGCCCCAGCATTTT
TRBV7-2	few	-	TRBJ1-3	CASSLKTLSSGNTIYF	TGTGCCAGCAGCTTAAAGACACTTAGCTCTGGAAACACCATATATTTT
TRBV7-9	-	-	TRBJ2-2	CASSRSGTGELFF	TGTGCCAGCAGCCGATCAGGGACCGGGGAGCTGTTTTTT
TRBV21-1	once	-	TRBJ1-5	CATDRDREYSNQPQHF	TGTGCCACCGACCGGGACAGGGAGTATAGCAATCAGCCCCAGCATTTT
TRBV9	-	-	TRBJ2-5	CASSVTGAQETQYF	TGTGCCAGCAGCGTCACAGGCGCCCAAGAGACCCAGTACTTC
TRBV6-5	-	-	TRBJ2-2	CASRYPGTNTGELFF	TGTGCCAGCAGATATCCGGGGACGAACACCGGGGAGCTGTTTTTT
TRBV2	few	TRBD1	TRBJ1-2	CASSEWQGVSYTF	TGTGCCAGCAGTGAGTGGCAGGGGGTGAGCTACACCTTC
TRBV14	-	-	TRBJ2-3	CASSPMGGRTDTQYF	TGTGCCAGCAGCCCCATGGGGGGGCGCACAGATACGCAGTATTTT
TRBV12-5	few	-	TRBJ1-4	CASGLVGGTTNEKLFF	TGTGCTAGTGGTTTGGTGGGGGGGACAACTAATGAAAAACTGTTTTTT
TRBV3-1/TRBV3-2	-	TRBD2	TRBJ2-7	CASSPGLAVSYEQYF	TGTGCCAGCAGCCCTGGACTAGCGGTTTCCTACGAGCAGTACTTC
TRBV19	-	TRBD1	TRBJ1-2	CASLLRDSLNYGYTF	TGTGCCAGCCTGCTCCGGGACAGCCTTAACTATGGCTACACCTTC
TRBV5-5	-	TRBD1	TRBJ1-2	CASSTAGTGVNGYTF	TGTGCCAGCAGCACAGCCGGGACAGGAGTTAATGGCTACACCTTC
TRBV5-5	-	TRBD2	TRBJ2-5	CASSLRTGGAQETQYF	TGTGCCAGCAGCTTGAGGACGGGGGGGGCCCAAGAGACCCAGTACTTC
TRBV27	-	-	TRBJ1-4	CASRTGAPGEKLFF	TGTGCCAGCAGAACTGGGGCCCCCGGGGAAAAACTGTTTTTT
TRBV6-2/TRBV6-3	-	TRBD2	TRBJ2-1	CASSINWTSGTVYNEQFF	TGTGCCAGCAGTATCAACTGGACTAGCGGGACTGTCTACAATGAGCAGTTCTTC
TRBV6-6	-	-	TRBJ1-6	CASTKQGTENSPLHF	TGTGCCAGCACTAAGCAGGGGACGGAAAATTCACCCCTCCACTTT
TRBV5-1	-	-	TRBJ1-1	CASSPSGGYTEAFF	TGCGCCAGCAGTCCGAGCGGGGGCTACACTGAAGCTTTCTTT
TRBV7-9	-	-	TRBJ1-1	CASSLGQLGAFF	TGTGCCAGCAGCTTAGGACAGTTAGGCGCTTTCTTT
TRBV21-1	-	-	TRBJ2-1	CASSKMSGAPHNEQFF	TGTGCCAGCAGCAAAATGTCAGGGGCTCCCCACAATGAGCAGTTCTTC
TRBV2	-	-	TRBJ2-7	CASSEGGTGGVRQYF	TGTGCCAGCAGTGAGGGAGGAACAGGCGGGGTGAGGCAGTACTTC
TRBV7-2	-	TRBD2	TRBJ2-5	CASSSTSGPETQYF	TGTGCCAGCAGCTCGACTAGCGGTCCAGAGACCCAGTACTTC
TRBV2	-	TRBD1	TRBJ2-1	CASSVQGVEQFF	TGTGCCAGCAGTGTACAGGGGGTTGAGCAGTTCTTC
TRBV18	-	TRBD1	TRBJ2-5	CASSPPRQGPETQYF	TGTGCCAGCTCACCACCGCGACAGGGGCCAGAGACCCAGTACTTC
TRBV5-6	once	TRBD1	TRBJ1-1	CASSLVNRGAFF	TGTGCCAGCAGCTTGGTAAACAGGGGAGCTTTCTTT
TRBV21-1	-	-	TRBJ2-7	CASSGQLLHYEQYF	TGTGCCAGCAGTGGACAGCTCCTTCACTACGAGCAGTACTTC
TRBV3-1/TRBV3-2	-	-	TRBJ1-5	CASSQDRGDQPQHF	TGTGCCAGCAGCCAAGACAGGGGCGATCAGCCCCAGCATTTT
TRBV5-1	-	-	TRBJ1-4	CASSLDGGDEKLFF	TGCGCCAGCAGCTTGGACGGAGGGGATGAAAAACTGTTTTTT
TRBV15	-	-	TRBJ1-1	CATSRNTGWTEAFF	TGTGCCACCAGCAGGAACACGGGATGGACTGAAGCTTTCTTT
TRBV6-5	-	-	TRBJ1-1	CASSYRQNTEAFF	TGTGCCAGCAGTTACAGACAGAACACTGAAGCTTTCTTT
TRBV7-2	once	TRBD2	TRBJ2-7	CASSFPIAGGPRSEQYF	TGTGCCAGCAGCTTTCCCATAGCGGGAGGGCCGAGGAGCGAGCAGTACTTC
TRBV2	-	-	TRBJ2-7	CASRITGTTYEQYF	TGTGCCAGCAGGATCACCGGGACAACCTACGAGCAGTACTTC
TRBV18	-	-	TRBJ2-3	CASSPMTGRTDTQYF	TGTGCCAGCTCACCTATGACAGGACGTACGGATACGCAGTATTTT
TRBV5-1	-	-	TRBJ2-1	CASSPDGSGNEQFF	TGCGCCAGCAGCCCAGACGGGAGCGGTAATGAGCAGTTCTTC
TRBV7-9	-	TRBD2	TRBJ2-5	CASSSSGLAGGRGETQYF	TGTGCCAGCAGCTCCTCGGGACTAGCGGGGGGGCGAGGAGAGACCCAGTACTTC
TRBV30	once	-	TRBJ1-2	CAWSVGSGYTF	TGTGCCTGGAGTGTGGGTAGCGGCTACACCTTC
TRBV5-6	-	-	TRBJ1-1	CASSLGGNRETEAFF	TGTGCCAGCAGCTTGGGAGGGAACAGGGAAACTGAAGCTTTCTTT
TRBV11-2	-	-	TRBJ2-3	CASSFHWADLSTDTQYF	TGTGCCAGCAGCTTCCACTGGGCTGACCTTAGCACAGATACGCAGTATTTT